Listed here are 7 T cell receptor beta chains from one sample, sequenced in a study of T cell responses to AZD1222 COVID-19 vaccine. Assay: immunoSEQ multiplex PCR; the TCRdb copy retains only in-frame clones and omits some. The table includes 150,000 to 200,000 clones, approximately 93% detected once. This material consisted of peripheral blood, taken on day 0 of AZD1222 vaccination. Receptors were obtained from an adult in good health.

This chain joins TRBV21-1 and TRBJ2-4; the D call of TRBD1 is as the table states it, not checked on the DNA. TRBV21-1 is a pseudogene segment. The length of the CDR3 is 16 residues. The CDR3, as DNA: TGTGTCACAGCCTGTTGTACAGGAAGGGCCAAAAACATTCAGTACTTC. Translating gives CVTACCTGRAKNIQYF.

CDR3 in amino acids: CASSLSVSGGNTIYF. The CDR3 DNA reads as TGTGCCAGCAGCTTATCCGTTTCGGGTGGAAACACCATATATTTT. J is TRBJ1-3 and V is TRBV7-6; unclear D gene. CDR1 and CDR2 (germline): SGHVS, FNYEAQ. The CDR3 is 15 amino acids. Trimming pared 2 bases from V and 3 bases from J, leaving 11 bases between. The complete variable domain, with remaining parts taken from reference TRBV7-6 and TRBJ1-3, reads GAGVSQSPRYKVTKRGQDVALRCDPISGHVSLYWYRQALGQGPEFLTYFNYEAQQDKSGLPNDRFSAERPEGSISTLTIQRTEQRDSAMYRCASSLSVSGGNTIYFGEGSWLTVV.

The chain combines TRBV7-9 with TRBJ1-5, with TRBD1 matching over 7 bases. After removal of 3 bases from V and 0 bases from J, the junction contained 11 bases not matched to a gene. The germline V gene has CDR1 SEHNR and CDR2 FQNEAQ (reference sequence). This CDR3 has 18 residues. The CDR3 DNA follows: TGTGCCAGCAGCTTGGGTTGGGACAGATCTTATAGCAATCAGCCCCAGCATTTT. The encoded protein is CASSLGWDRSYSNQPQHF.

The genes are TRBV7-9 and TRBJ2-2; D call uncertain. This CDR3 spans 14 amino acids. With 3 bases removed from V and 2 bases from J, the gap between germline ends came to 7 bases. The germline CDR1 and CDR2 sequences are SEHNR and FQNEAQ (reference sequence). CDR3 in amino acids: CASSFRVNTGELFF. For the CDR3, the DNA is TGTGCCAGCAGCTTTCGGGTTAACACCGGGGAGCTGTTTTTT.

This rearrangement joins TRBV9 to TRBJ1-2; D possibly corresponds to TRBD1 (5 bases). The germline V gene has CDR1 SGDLS and CDR2 YYNGEE. Trimming removed 4 bases from V and 8 bases from J, with 18 bases in between. This CDR3 is 14 amino acids long. The CDR3 loop reads CASSPRGTAWGYTF. DNA of the CDR3: TGTGCCAGCAGCCCGCGGGGGACGGCCTGGGGCTACACCTTC. Filled out from reference TRBV9 and TRBJ1-2, the complete variable domain reads DSGVTQTPKHLITATGQRVTLRCSPRSGDLSVYWYQQSLDQGLQFLIQYYNGEERAKGNILERFSAQQFPDLHSELNLSSLELGDSALYFCASSPRGTAWGYTFGSGTRLTVV.

V is TRBV6-5 and J is TRBJ2-7; 10 nucleotides agree with TRBD2. Germline assignment: CDR1 MNHEY and CDR2 SVGAGI. With 6 bases clipped from V and 2 bases from J, the junction kept 1 base outside the gene matches. There are 13 residues in the CDR3. Here the CDR3 reads CASSLAGAYEQYF. DNA for the CDR3: TGTGCCAGCAGCCTAGCGGGAGCCTACGAGCAGTACTTC.

V usage is TRBV9 and J usage is TRBJ1-1, with D perhaps TRBD1 (5 bases). The CDR3 is made up of 15 amino acids. V lost 3 bases, J lost 4 bases, and 16 bases lay in between. Germline V CDR1 and CDR2: SGDLS, YYNGEE. CDR3 nucleotides: TGTGCCAGCAGCGCACAGTGGCTTGGGGGCACTGAAGCTTTCTTT. Protein product: CASSAQWLGGTEAFF.